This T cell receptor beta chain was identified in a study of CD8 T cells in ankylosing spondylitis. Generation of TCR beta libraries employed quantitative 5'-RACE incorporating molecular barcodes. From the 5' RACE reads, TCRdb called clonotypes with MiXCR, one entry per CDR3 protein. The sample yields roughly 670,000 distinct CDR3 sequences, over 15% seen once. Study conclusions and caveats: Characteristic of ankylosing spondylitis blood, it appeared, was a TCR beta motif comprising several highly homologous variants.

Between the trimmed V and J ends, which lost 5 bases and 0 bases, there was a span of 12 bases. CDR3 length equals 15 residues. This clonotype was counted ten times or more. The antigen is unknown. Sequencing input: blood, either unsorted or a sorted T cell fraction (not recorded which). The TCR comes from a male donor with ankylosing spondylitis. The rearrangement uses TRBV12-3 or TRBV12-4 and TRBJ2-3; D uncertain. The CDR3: CASSRNSGSTDTQYF. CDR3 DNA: TGTGCCAGCAGTCGGAACTCCGGCAGCACAGATACGCAGTATTTT.